One sample yielded the 17 T cell receptor beta chains listed below, sequenced in a study of shared clonotypes between healthy human individuals. Terminally differentiated effector memory CD45RA+ cells were excluded from the naive CD8 cells, which were CD45RO-negative and positively selected for CCR7. Here immunoSEQ multiplex PCR was the method, and the copy in TCRdb shows in-frame clones only, minus some. Here the sample spans roughly 2 million clones, approximately 94% being singletons. Sample: naive CD8+ T cells sorted from blood. The source of these receptors is a man between 18 and 35 years old in good health.

CDR3 nucleotides: TGTGCCTGGAGTGTCGGGACAGCGACAGCGGAATATGGCTACACCTTC. This codes for CAWSVGTATAEYGYTF. The V call is TRBV30, the J call TRBJ1-2; 7 bases are shared with TRBD1. V shed 0 bases and J 5 bases; nucleotides not matched to a gene: 12. Germline V CDR1 and CDR2: GTSNPN, SVGIG (reference sequence). This CDR3 has 16 amino acids.

The chain recombines TRBV29-1 with TRBJ2-3; the match to TRBD2 covers 11 bases. The CDR3 covers 14 residues. The V gene end was trimmed by 3 bases and the J gene end by 6 bases; junction bases not matched to a gene: 5. Germline CDR1 reads SQVTM; CDR2 reads ANQGSEA. CDR3 sequence: CSVDPSGGFDTQYF. CDR3 DNA sequence: TGCAGCGTTGATCCTAGCGGGGGGTTTGATACGCAGTATTTT.

The chain carries TRBV28 and TRBJ2-1, with TRBD2 matching 8 bases. The V and J ends lost 6 bases and 3 bases, in that order; junction bases with no gene match: 10. Germline assignment: CDR1 MDHEN and CDR2 SYDVKM. This CDR3 region has 16 residues. The CDR3 sequence is CASSPLLAALYNEQFF. The CDR3, as DNA: TGTGCCAGCAGCCCTTTACTAGCGGCACTCTACAATGAGCAGTTCTTC.

The chain employs TRBV23-1 and TRBJ2-4; D remains ambiguous. TRBV23-1 falls under the ORF class, with uncertain function. The CDR3 has 15 amino acids. V lost 4 bases, J lost 0 bases, and 10 bases lay in between. CDR3 sequence (DNA): TGCGCCAGCAGTCCCACAGAACTAGCCAAAAACATTCAGTACTTC. Translation gives CASSPTELAKNIQYF.

The rearrangement joins TRBV20-1 to TRBJ2-4; no clear D gene. V lost 6 bases to trimming and J lost 6 bases, with 3 bases between them. The CDR3 spans 9 residues. CDR1 DFQATT and CDR2 SNEGSKA come from the germline V gene (reference sequence). The CDR3 reads CSAGNIQYF. The CDR3 coding sequence is TGCAGTGCCGGAAACATTCAGTACTTC.

V is TRBV4-1 and J is TRBJ1-1; D uncertain. The V and J ends lost 3 bases and 1 base respectively, with 9 bases between them. This CDR3 contains 14 residues. CDR1 and CDR2 from the germline V gene are MGHRA and YSYEKL. The CDR3 sequence is CASSHRTENTEAFF. CDR3 nucleotides: TGCGCCAGCAGCCACCGGACGGAGAACACTGAAGCTTTCTTT.

The rearrangement links TRBV29-1 to TRBJ1-2, with D uncertain. The CDR3 runs 13 residues. The V end lost 7 bases, the J end lost 2 bases, and 14 bases lay between the germline ends. CDR1 SQVTM and CDR2 ANQGSEA come from the germline V gene. DNA for the CDR3: TGCAGCGCAGGAGGGAGATTCAACTATGGCTACACCTTC. Translating it yields CSAGGRFNYGYTF.

In its sample, this clone was seen once. The chain carries TRBV13 and TRBJ1-2; 9 bases fit TRBD1. The CDR3 sequence is 14 residues long. In germline, CDR1 is PRHDT, CDR2 FYEKMQ (reference sequence). V shed 3 bases and J 11 bases; nucleotides not matched to a gene: 10. The CDR3 sequence: CASSLRTGALGYTF. In nucleotides, the CDR3 is TGTGCCAGCAGCTTGAGGACAGGGGCCCTGGGGTACACCTTC. The variable domain in full, completed from reference TRBV13 and TRBJ1-2, reads AAGVIQSPRHLIKEKRETATLKCYPIPRHDTVYWYQQGPGQDPQFLISFYEKMQSDKGSIPDRFSAQQFSDYHSELNMSSLELGDSALYFCASSLRTGALGYTFGSGTRLTVV.

This clone was picked up one time. V and J are TRBV9 and TRBJ2-5; tentatively, D is TRBD1 (7 bases). V lost 4 bases and J 5 bases, leaving 18 bases between the germline ends. Germline V gene lookup returns CDR1 SGDLS and CDR2 YYNGEE. This CDR3 is 15 amino acids long. CDR3 loop: CASSLGGGIGETQYF. The CDR3 DNA is TGTGCCAGCAGCCTAGGGGGCGGGATCGGGGAGACCCAGTACTTC.

V gene TRBV5-4 combines with J gene TRBJ2-5; D may be TRBD2 (6 bases). This CDR3 spans 13 amino acids. CDR1 and CDR2 (germline): SGHNT, YYREEE (reference sequence). With 6 bases removed from V and 5 bases from J, the gap between germline ends came to 14 bases. This chain's CDR3 is CASNPGVGETQYF. The CDR3 DNA reads TGTGCCAGCAACCCGGGGGTAGGGGAGACCCAGTACTTC. Looking up the rest from reference TRBV5-4 and TRBJ2-5 gives the full variable domain: ETGVTQSPTHLIKTRGQQVTLRCSSQSGHNTVSWYQQALGQGPQFIFQYYREEENGRGNFPPRFSGLQFPNYSSELNVNALELDDSALYLCASNPGVGETQYFGPGTRLLVL.

The chain is built from TRBV5-6 and TRBJ2-7; D is possibly TRBD2 (5 bases). CDR3 length: 17 residues. CDR1 SGHDT and CDR2 YYEEEE come from the germline V gene. V was clipped by 0 bases and J by 0 bases, with 16 bases between them. CDR3: CASSLAVGGWSSYEQYF. The CDR3 nucleotides read TGTGCCAGCAGCTTGGCAGTCGGCGGGTGGAGCTCCTACGAGCAGTACTTC.

The CDR3 here is CASSSGLREGPRPGSYEQYF. CDR3 nucleotides: TGTGCCAGCAGCTCAGGGTTGCGGGAGGGCCCTCGTCCGGGGTCCTACGAGCAGTACTTC. V and J are TRBV13 and TRBJ2-7, with 9 positions matching TRBD2. The CDR3 runs 20 residues. Per germline, CDR1 PRHDT and CDR2 FYEKMQ (reference sequence). Losses at the gene ends were 4 bases for V and 1 base for J; bases not matched to a gene: 20. The full variable domain, rest sourced from reference TRBV13 and TRBJ2-7, is AAGVIQSPRHLIKEKRETATLKCYPIPRHDTVYWYQQGPGQDPQFLISFYEKMQSDKGSIPDRFSAQQFSDYHSELNMSSLELGDSALYFCASSSGLREGPRPGSYEQYFGPGTRLTVT.

This clone came up once. The V call is TRBV13, the J call TRBJ2-2; the match to TRBD1 covers 8 bases. V was pared by 0 bases and J by 5 bases, with 5 bases of the junction left unmatched. Looked up from germline, CDR1 is PRHDT and CDR2 is FYEKMQ (reference sequence). The CDR3 extends over 16 amino acids. The CDR3 region has the DNA TGTGCCAGCAGCTTAGGGCCGGACAGGGCAACCGGGGAGCTGTTTTTT. Translation gives CASSLGPDRATGELFF.

This sequence joins TRBV30 and TRBJ1-5; unclear D gene. From germline, CDR1 is GTSNPN and CDR2 SVGIG (reference sequence). CDR3 length: 13 residues. Trimming pared 4 bases from V and 6 bases from J, leaving 13 bases between. This CDR3 reads CAWNRQDGQPQHF. The CDR3 nucleotides read TGTGCCTGGAATAGGCAGGACGGTCAGCCCCAGCATTTT.

A remark on this clone: The sample contains more than one DNA sequence encoding this CDR3. CDR3 in amino acids: CASSLTGDEQYF. Here the CDR3 DNA reads TGTGCCAGCAGCTTAACTGGAGACGAGCAGTACTTC. J is TRBJ2-7 and V is TRBV7-9; D unclear. Trimming removed 2 bases at V and 5 bases at J, with 7 bases between. CDR3 length: 12 residues. The V gene's germline CDR1 is SEHNR and CDR2 FQNEAQ (reference sequence).

The rearrangement links TRBV6-1 to TRBJ1-2; D is unclear. The CDR3 contains 12 residues. V lost 6 bases, J lost 0 bases, and 5 bases lay in between. Looked up from germline, CDR1 is MNHNS and CDR2 is SASEGT. CDR3 DNA: TGTGCCAGCAGGGGCTCTAACTATGGCTACACCTTC. It codes for CASRGSNYGYTF.

This clone was recorded a few times. V is TRBV6-1 and J is TRBJ1-2; tentative D call: TRBD1 (6 bases). In germline, CDR1 is MNHNS, CDR2 SASEGT. The CDR3 covers 13 residues. The ends were cut back, 10 bases at V and 2 bases at J, with 14 bases in the middle. CDR3: CAINFQGNYGYTF. Here the CDR3 DNA reads TGTGCCATCAACTTTCAGGGGAACTATGGCTACACCTTC.